This entry is about one T cell receptor (beta chain). What this receptor recognizes is not known. No quality values exist for individual bases; no much larger clone is one base distant. This record comes from a study of T cell responses to AZD1222 COVID-19 vaccine (dated by TCRdb to the early 2020s). Regarding the study in general: A total of about 240 trial participants underwent TCR sequencing, of whom about 210 received two doses of AZD1222 and about 25 received two doses of the MenACWY control vaccine. Trial participants were enrolled by age into 18-55, 56-69 and 70-plus year subgroups, with roughly 160, 29 and 62 TCR-sequenced participants respectively.

The sample's time point, from its label and the paper: about 28 days (+/-7) after the second vaccine dose. AZD1222 recipients whose second dose came at about 4 weeks and those whose second dose came at about 12 weeks were combined into one group, since spike-specific TCR depth and breadth did not differ between the two schedules. The vaccinee samples were drawn from two UK trials, COV001 and COV002, one of which was a single-blind randomized controlled phase 2/3 trial testing AZD1222 (ChAdOx1 nCoV-19) in healthy adults. For TCRbeta chain sequencing, PBMC samples were collected from trial participants at day 0 and at day 28 after the second dose. The CDR3 goes from the cysteine to the phenylalanine over 13 residues. Only CDR3 DNA remains: 39 bases, in frame from the first base. V was cut back by 3 bases and J by 1 base, leaving a gap of 6 bases between them. The CDR3 regions of human TCRbeta chains were analyzed by immunosequencing. In the paper's pipeline: TCRs in the repertoires were matched against a reference library of SARS-CoV-2-specific TCRs that had been generated with the MIRA antigen-specificity platform. Breadth meant the fraction of unique TCRs that were SARS-CoV-2-associated, whereas depth meant the fraction of total T cells that were SARS-CoV-2-associated. Using the MIRA data, each spike-specific TCR was mapped to the spike region that the TCR reacts to and placed in a CD4 or CD8 class. Log10-transformed breadth and depth values were compared by one-way ANOVA with Sidak's multiple comparisons tests. The table was pulled from immuneACCESS by TCRdb, which kept in-frame rearrangements only. Such tables lose some clones; where checked, under half of the loss comes from unresolved V genes, and the rest has no known cause. V, J and clone size are taken as reported in that table, and D and trimming were inferred from the DNA itself. The sample table shows approximately 150,000 clones, and approximately 94% are seen once. Roughly 4.6% of the sample goes to the ten largest clones.

What the research found in general, with its limitations: Epitopes outside the regions mutated in the B.1.351 and B.1.1.7 variants were reportedly recognized by nearly half of the unique spike-specific TCRs. Spike-specific TCR breadth and depth rose significantly after two AZD1222 doses compared with day 0 and with MenACWY recipients. Most participants were white British and females outnumbered males, and the authors suggested that clonal diversity may have been underestimated. The 56-69-year group was small, and its depth increase did not reach significance, likely because of low power. Conclusions about previously exposed vaccinees were limited because only six AZD1222 recipients were SARS-CoV-2 seropositive at baseline. CD4 TCRs associated with the vaccine covered the entire spike protein, and the dominant responses were in regions 160-218 and 743-854. No day 14 peak-response samples were available, so repertoires were characterized only after the peak T cell response.

Here the chain combines TRBV12-3 or TRBV12-4 and TRBJ1-1, and perhaps TRBD1 as D gene, on 5 matching bases. The sequenced sample was peripheral blood, obtained 28 days after the second AZD1222 dose. The source of this sequence is an adult who received the AZD1222 COVID-19 vaccine. Read as DNA, the sequence is TGTGCCAGCAGTTTTACAGGGAACACTGAAGCTTTCTTT. Its translation reads: CASSFTGNTEAFF.